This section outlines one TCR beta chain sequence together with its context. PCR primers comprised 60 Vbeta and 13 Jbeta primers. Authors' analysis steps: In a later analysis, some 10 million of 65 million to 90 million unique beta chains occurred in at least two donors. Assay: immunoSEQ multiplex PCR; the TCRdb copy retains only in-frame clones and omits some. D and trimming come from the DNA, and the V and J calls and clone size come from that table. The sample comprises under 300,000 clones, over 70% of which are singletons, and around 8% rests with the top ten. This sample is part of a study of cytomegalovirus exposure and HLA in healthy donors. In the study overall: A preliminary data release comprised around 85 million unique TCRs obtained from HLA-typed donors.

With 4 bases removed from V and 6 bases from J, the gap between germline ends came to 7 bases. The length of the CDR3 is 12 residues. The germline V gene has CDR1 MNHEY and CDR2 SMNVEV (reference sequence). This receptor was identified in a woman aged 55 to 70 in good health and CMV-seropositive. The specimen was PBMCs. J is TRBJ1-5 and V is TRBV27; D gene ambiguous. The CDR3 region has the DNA TGTGCCAGCAGTTCCTTCGGTCAGCCCCAGCATTTT. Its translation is CASSSFGQPQHF.